This TCR beta chain originates from a study of beta chain features in type 1 diabetes. Study-wide results and limits: For Type 1 diabetes patients, all four CD4+ subsets carried TCRB CDR3s that were moderately but significantly shorter.

The germline V gene encodes CDR1 SGHRS and CDR2 YFSETQ. Trimming removed 1 base from V and 5 bases from J; junction bases left unmatched: 2. This CDR3 comprises 14 residues. Since all of the isolated RNA was reverse transcribed, expressed TCRB transcripts were what got sequenced. Produced via immunoSEQ multiplex PCR; TCRdb's table is partial and in-frame only. The sample has roughly 240,000 clones; about 24% are singletons. This clone was seen more than once but under ten times. The antigen is undetermined. Additional DNA sequences in this sample encode the identical CDR3. Sequencing was performed on naive CD4+ T cells from blood. The TCR was taken from a woman in her thirties with type 1 diabetes. The chain carries TRBV5-1 and TRBJ2-1, with 8 bases aligning to TRBD2. CDR3: CASSLTSGNNEQFF. CDR3 nucleotides: TGCGCCAGCAGCTTGACTAGCGGAAACAATGAGCAGTTCTTC.